This is a list of T cell receptor beta chains from one sample in a study of shared clonotypes between healthy human individuals. Using immunoSEQ multiplex PCR, the repertoire was profiled, and TCRdb retains in-frame clones only, with some absent. The data hold 550,000 to 700,000 clones, with around 73% observed a single time. The sample taken for sequencing was memory CD4+ T cells sorted from blood. The receptor set was obtained from a young woman in good health. The CDR3 runs from the conserved cysteine through the conserved F or W. The order of the fields is V gene, D gene, clone size, J gene, CDR3 protein, CDR3 DNA. D genes are given only for firm matches. Clone size appears in some rows only: once, few, many, or a class for an expanded clone.

TRBV19	TRBD1	-	TRBJ2-7	CASSPLDRLYEQYF	TGTGCCAGTAGCCCTCTGGACAGGTTATACGAGCAGTACTTC
TRBV5-8	-	-	TRBJ2-4	CASSFPGSRWYF	TGTGCCAGCAGCTTTCCCGGCAGCCGCTGGTACTTC
TRBV5-1	TRBD1	-	TRBJ1-1	CASSLASGRGTSEAFF	TGCGCCAGCAGCTTGGCCTCTGGCAGGGGGACGTCTGAAGCTTTCTTT
TRBV29-1	TRBD2	few	TRBJ2-1	CSVLGRASFDEQFF	TGCAGCGTTCTAGGGAGGGCCTCTTTCGATGAGCAGTTCTTC
TRBV4-1	-	-	TRBJ1-5	CASSQETAHSNQPQHF	TGCGCCAGCAGCCAAGAGACAGCCCATAGCAATCAGCCCCAGCATTTT
TRBV27	TRBD1	-	TRBJ1-1	CASRPRGPRDNSFF	TGTGCCAGCAGACCAAGGGGGCCCCGTGATAATTCTTTCTTT
TRBV7-9	TRBD2	-	TRBJ2-1	CASSNYTGTSNEQFF	TGTGCCAGCAGCAACTACACCGGGACTAGCAATGAGCAGTTCTTC
TRBV5-1	-	-	TRBJ2-1	CASTIDRAGNNEQFF	TGCGCCAGCACAATTGACAGGGCGGGAAACAATGAGCAGTTCTTC
TRBV5-6	-	-	TRBJ1-3	CASSNRVNTIYF	TGTGCCAGCAGCAACAGGGTAAACACCATATATTTT
TRBV10-2	TRBD1	-	TRBJ2-5	CASRGTGPETQYF	TGCGCCAGCCGGGGGACAGGCCCGGAGACCCAGTACTTC
TRBV28	TRBD2	-	TRBJ2-2	CASSSIIAGATGELFF	TGTGCCAGCAGTTCCATTATAGCGGGAGCCACCGGGGAGCTGTTTTTT
TRBV4-1	TRBD2	-	TRBJ2-1	CASSQSTSGKFNEQFF	TGCGCCAGCAGCCAATCTACTAGCGGGAAGTTTAATGAGCAGTTCTTC
TRBV11-2	TRBD1	-	TRBJ1-2	CASSLGQGFNYGYTF	TGTGCCAGCAGCCTGGGACAGGGTTTCAACTATGGCTACACCTTC
TRBV11-2	-	-	TRBJ1-1	CASSLGTVMNTEAFF	TGTGCCAGCAGCCTAGGGACCGTGATGAACACTGAAGCTTTCTTT
TRBV27	-	-	TRBJ2-2	CASSRQPNTGELFF	TGTGCCAGCAGTCGGCAGCCGAACACCGGGGAGCTGTTTTTT
TRBV7-8	-	once	TRBJ2-5	CASGGAAETQYF	TGTGCCAGCGGTGGGGCAGCAGAGACCCAGTACTTC
TRBV27	-	few	TRBJ2-5	CASRRQETQYF	TGTGCCAGCAGACGACAAGAGACCCAGTACTTC
TRBV15	-	-	TRBJ2-5	CATSRNPGPPETQYF	TGTGCCACCAGCAGAAACCCGGGACCGCCGGAGACCCAGTACTTC
TRBV29-1	-	-	TRBJ1-1	CSVEISVKPTEAFF	TGCAGCGTTGAAATCTCCGTAAAACCCACTGAAGCTTTCTTT
TRBV28	-	-	TRBJ2-3	CASSLPGKTDTQYF	TGTGCCAGCAGTCTCCCGGGGAAAACAGATACGCAGTATTTT
TRBV7-9	-	-	TRBJ2-7	CASSNHYYEQYF	TGTGCCAGCAGCAACCATTATTACGAGCAGTACTTC
TRBV19	TRBD1	-	TRBJ2-7	CASSKAGGHEQYF	TGTGCCAGTAGTAAGGCAGGGGGCCATGAGCAGTACTTC
TRBV29-1	-	-	TRBJ1-4	CSVEVGGEKLFF	TGCAGCGTTGAAGTGGGGGGCGAAAAACTGTTTTTT
TRBV6-1	-	many	TRBJ1-5	CASSESEGGQPQHF	TGTGCCAGCAGTGAATCCGAAGGAGGGCAGCCCCAGCATTTT
TRBV19	-	-	TRBJ2-5	CASTSGGASTTQYF	TGTGCCAGTACGTCAGGGGGGGCCTCAACGACCCAGTACTTC
TRBV25-1	-	once	TRBJ2-7	CASSEEGPAYEQYF	TGTGCCAGCAGTGAAGAGGGACCTGCCTACGAGCAGTACTTC
TRBV11-3	TRBD2	-	TRBJ2-2	CASSPGGLAGARTGELFF	TGTGCCAGCAGCCCAGGGGGACTAGCGGGAGCGCGGACCGGGGAGCTGTTTTTT
TRBV21-1	-	-	TRBJ1-6	CASRLHIHHNSPLHF	TGTGCCAGCAGGCTACACATACATCATAATTCACCCCTCCACTTT
TRBV28	-	-	TRBJ2-1	CASTVGDIFNEQFF	TGTGCCAGCACCGTCGGGGACATTTTCAATGAGCAGTTCTTC